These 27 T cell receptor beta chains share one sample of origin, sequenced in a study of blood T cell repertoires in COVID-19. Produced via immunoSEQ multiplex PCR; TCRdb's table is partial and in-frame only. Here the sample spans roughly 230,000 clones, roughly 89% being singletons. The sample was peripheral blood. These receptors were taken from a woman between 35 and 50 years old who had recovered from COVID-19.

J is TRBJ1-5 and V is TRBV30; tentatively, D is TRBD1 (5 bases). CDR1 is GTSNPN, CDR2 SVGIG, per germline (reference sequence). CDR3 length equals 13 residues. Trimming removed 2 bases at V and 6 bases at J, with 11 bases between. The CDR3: CAWSRGGGQPQHF. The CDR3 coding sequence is TGTGCCTGGAGTCGGGGGGGAGGTCAGCCCCAGCATTTT.

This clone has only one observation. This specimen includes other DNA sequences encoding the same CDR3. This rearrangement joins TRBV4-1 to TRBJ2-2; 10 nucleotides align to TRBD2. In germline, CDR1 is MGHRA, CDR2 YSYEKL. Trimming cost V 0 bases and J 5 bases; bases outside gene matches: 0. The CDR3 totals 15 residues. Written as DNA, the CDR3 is TGCGCCAGCAGCCAAGAGGGACTAGCGACCGGGGAGCTGTTTTTT. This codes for CASSQEGLATGELFF.

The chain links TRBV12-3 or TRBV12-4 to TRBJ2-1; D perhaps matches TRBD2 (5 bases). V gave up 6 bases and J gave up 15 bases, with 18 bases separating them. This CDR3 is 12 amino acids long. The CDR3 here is CASSLSVGLPFF. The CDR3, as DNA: TGTGCCAGCAGCCTTAGCGTAGGCCTGCCGTTCTTC.

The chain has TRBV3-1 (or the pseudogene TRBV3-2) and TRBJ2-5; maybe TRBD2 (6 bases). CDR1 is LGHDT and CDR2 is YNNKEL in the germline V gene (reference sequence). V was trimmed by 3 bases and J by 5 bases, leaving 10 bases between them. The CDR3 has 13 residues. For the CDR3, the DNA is TGTGCCAGCAGCCATCGACGGGGGGAGACCCAGTACTTC. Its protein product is CASSHRRGETQYF.

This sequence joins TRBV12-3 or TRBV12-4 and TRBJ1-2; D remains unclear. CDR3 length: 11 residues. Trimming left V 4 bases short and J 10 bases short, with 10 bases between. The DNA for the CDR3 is TGTGCCAGCAGTTCCATCAGTGCCTACACCTTC. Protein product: CASSSISAYTF.

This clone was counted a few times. The CDR3 DNA follows: TGCGCCAGCAGTGACCTATCTTACAGGAATGAGCAGTTCTTC. Translation gives CASSDLSYRNEQFF. The genes are TRBV10-1 and TRBJ2-1, with a weak D call TRBD1 (5 bases). V dropped 3 bases and J dropped 7 bases, with 13 bases sitting between them. The CDR3 covers 14 residues. Germline assignment: CDR1 WNHNN and CDR2 SYGVQD (reference sequence).

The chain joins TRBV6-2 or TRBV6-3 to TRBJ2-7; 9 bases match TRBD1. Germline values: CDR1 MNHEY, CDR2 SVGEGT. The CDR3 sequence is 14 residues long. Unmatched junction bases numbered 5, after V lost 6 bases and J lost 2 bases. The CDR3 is CASSSTGGPYEQYV. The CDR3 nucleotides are TGTGCCAGCAGCTCCACAGGGGGCCCCTACGAGCAGTACGTC.

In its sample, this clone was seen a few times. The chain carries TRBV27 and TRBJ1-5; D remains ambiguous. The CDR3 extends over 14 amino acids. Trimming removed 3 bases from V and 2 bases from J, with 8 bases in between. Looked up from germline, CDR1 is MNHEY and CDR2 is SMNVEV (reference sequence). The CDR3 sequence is CASSFQQGNQPQHF. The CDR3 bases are TGTGCCAGCAGTTTCCAGCAGGGCAATCAGCCCCAGCATTTT.

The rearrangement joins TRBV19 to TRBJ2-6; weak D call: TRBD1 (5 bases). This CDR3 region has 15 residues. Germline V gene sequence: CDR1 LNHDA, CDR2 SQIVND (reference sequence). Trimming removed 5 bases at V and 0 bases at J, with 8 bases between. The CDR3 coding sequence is TGTGCCAGTAGTGCAAGGGGCTCTGGGGCCAACGTCCTGACTTTC. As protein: CASSARGSGANVLTF. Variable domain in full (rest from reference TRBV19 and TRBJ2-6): DGGITQSPKYLFRKEGQNVTLSCEQNLNHDAMYWYRQDPGQGLRLIYYSQIVNDFQKGDIAEGYSVSREKKESFPLTVTSAQKNPTAFYLCASSARGSGANVLTFGAGSRLTVL.

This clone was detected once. In nucleotides, the CDR3 is TGTGCCAGCAGCGTAGATCAGGGCCAGCCCCAGCATTTT. Translating gives CASSVDQGQPQHF. The chain joins TRBV9 to TRBJ1-5; D is possibly TRBD1 (5 bases). The CDR3 extends over 13 amino acids. The germline gives CDR1 SGDLS, CDR2 YYNGEE. Trimming cost V 0 bases and J 7 bases, with 8 bases left between them.

Here the CDR3 reads CASSVSGGSYGYTF. In DNA form, the CDR3 reads TGTGCCAGCAGCGTTTCCGGGGGAAGCTATGGCTACACCTTC. V and J are TRBV9 and TRBJ1-2; possibly TRBD1 for D (5 bases). The CDR3 is 14 amino acids. The germline V gene encodes CDR1 SGDLS and CDR2 YYNGEE. The V gene lost 2 bases and the J gene lost 4 bases, with 12 bases spanning the gap.

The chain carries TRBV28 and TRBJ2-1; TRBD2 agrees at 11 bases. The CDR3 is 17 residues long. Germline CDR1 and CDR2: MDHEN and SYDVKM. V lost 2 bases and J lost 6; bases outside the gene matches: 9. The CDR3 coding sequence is TGTGCCAGCAGTTTAACTAGCGGGGGTGTTTTAGGCAATGAGCAGTTCTTC. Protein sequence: CASSLTSGGVLGNEQFF. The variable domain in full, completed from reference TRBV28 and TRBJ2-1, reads DVKVTQSSRYLVKRTGEKVFLECVQDMDHENMFWYRQDPGLGLRLIYFSYDVKMKEKGDIPEGYSVSREKKERFSLILESASTNQTSMYLCASSLTSGGVLGNEQFFGPGTRLTVL.

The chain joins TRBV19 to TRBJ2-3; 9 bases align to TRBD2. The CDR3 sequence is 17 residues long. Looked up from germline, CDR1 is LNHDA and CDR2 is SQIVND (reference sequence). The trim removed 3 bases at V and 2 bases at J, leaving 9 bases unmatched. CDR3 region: CASSMGLAGPNTDTQYF. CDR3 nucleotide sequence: TGTGCCAGTAGTATGGGGCTAGCGGGACCCAACACAGATACGCAGTATTTT.

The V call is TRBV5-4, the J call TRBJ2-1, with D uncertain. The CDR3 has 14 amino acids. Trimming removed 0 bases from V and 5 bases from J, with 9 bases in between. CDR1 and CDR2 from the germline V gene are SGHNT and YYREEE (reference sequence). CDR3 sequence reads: CASSLVFSDNEQFF. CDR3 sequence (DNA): TGTGCCAGCAGCTTGGTATTTAGTGACAATGAGCAGTTCTTC. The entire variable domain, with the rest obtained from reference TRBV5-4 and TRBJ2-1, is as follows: ETGVTQSPTHLIKTRGQQVTLRCSSQSGHNTVSWYQQALGQGPQFIFQYYREEENGRGNFPPRFSGLQFPNYSSELNVNALELDDSALYLCASSLVFSDNEQFFGPGTRLTVL.

CDR3 sequence (DNA): TGTGCCAGCAGCTGGGACAGCGTTATTCCCGGGGAGCTGTTTTTT. Translated, it gives CASSWDSVIPGELFF. The gene calls are TRBV5-6 and TRBJ2-2; 7 bases are shared with TRBD1. Germline CDR1 and CDR2: SGHDT and YYEEEE. The junction had 8 bases not matched to a gene; V was cut back by 3 bases and J by 6 bases. This CDR3 has 15 residues.

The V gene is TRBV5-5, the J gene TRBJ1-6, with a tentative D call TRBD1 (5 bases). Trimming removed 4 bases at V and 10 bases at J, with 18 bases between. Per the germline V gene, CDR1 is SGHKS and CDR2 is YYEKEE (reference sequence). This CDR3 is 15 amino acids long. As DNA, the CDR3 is TGTGCCAGCAGCCCTACACGGCAGGGAAGATCACCCCTCCACTTT. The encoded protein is CASSPTRQGRSPLHF.

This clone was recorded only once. The CDR3 protein is CASSLAGFTDTQYF. The CDR3 nucleotides are TGTGCCAGCAGCTTGGCGGGGTTCACAGATACGCAGTATTTT. The J gene is TRBJ2-3, the V gene TRBV5-5, with D possibly matching TRBD2 (5 bases). Between the trimmed V and J ends, which lost 0 bases and 2 bases, there was a span of 7 bases. CDR1 is SGHKS, CDR2 YYEKEE, per germline (reference sequence). The CDR3 runs 14 residues. Full variable domain (rest looked up from reference TRBV5-5 and TRBJ2-3): DAGVTQSPTHLIKTRGQQVTLRCSPISGHKSVSWYQQVLGQGPQFIFQYYEKEERGRGNFPDRFSARQFPNYSSELNVNALLLGDSALYLCASSLAGFTDTQYFGPGTRLTVL.

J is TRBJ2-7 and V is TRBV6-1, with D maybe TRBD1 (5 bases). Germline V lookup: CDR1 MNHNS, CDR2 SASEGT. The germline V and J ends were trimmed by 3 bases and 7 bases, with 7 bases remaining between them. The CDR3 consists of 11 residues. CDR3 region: CASSDRQEQYF. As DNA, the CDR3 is TGTGCCAGCAGTGACAGACAGGAGCAGTACTTC.

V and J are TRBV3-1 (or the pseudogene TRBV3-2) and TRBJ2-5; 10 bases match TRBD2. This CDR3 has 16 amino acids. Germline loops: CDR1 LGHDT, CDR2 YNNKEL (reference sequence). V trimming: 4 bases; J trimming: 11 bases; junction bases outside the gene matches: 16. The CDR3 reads CASSPFSGLADPAQYF. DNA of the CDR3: TGTGCCAGCAGCCCTTTTTCAGGACTAGCGGACCCCGCTCAGTACTTC.

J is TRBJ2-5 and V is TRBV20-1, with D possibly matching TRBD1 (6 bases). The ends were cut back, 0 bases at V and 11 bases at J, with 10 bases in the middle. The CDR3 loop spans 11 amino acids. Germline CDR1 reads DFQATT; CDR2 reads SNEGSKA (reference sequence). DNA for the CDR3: TGCAGTGCTAGAGAAGACAGGTCACAGTACTTC. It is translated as CSAREDRSQYF.

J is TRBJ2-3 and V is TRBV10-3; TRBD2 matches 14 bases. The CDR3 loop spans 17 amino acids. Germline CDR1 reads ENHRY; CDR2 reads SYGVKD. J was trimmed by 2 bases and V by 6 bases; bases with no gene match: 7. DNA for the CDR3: TGTGCCATCAGCACCGGGACTAGCGGGGGAGACACAGATACGCAGTATTTT. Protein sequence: CAISTGTSGGDTDTQYF.

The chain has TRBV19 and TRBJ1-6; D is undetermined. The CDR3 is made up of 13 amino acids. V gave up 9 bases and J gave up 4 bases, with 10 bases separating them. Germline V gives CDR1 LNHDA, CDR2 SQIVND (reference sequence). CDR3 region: CASTPGYNSPLHF. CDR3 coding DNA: TGTGCCAGCACCCCGGGTTATAATTCACCCCTCCACTTT. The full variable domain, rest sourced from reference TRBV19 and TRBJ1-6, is DGGITQSPKYLFRKEGQNVTLSCEQNLNHDAMYWYRQDPGQGLRLIYYSQIVNDFQKGDIAEGYSVSREKKESFPLTVTSAQKNPTAFYLCASTPGYNSPLHFGNGTRLTVT.

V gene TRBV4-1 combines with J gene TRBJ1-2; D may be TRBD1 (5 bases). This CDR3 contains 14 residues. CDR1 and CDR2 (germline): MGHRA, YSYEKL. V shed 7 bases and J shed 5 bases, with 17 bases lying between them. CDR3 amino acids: CASTTVFSEYGYTF. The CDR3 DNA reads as TGCGCCAGCACGACAGTTTTTTCTGAATATGGCTACACCTTC.

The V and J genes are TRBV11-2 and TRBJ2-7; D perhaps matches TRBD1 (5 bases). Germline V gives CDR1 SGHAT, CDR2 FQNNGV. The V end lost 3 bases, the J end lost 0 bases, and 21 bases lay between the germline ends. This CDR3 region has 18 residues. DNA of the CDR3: TGTGCCAGCAGCTTCTCTCCTCAACTAAACAGGAGCTCCTACGAGCAGTACGTC. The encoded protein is CASSFSPQLNRSSYEQYV.

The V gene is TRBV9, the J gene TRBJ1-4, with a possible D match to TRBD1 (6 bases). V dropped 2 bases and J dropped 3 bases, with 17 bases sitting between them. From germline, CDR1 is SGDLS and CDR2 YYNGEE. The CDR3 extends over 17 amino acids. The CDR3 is CASSVGAVSGSNEKLFF. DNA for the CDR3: TGTGCCAGCAGCGTGGGGGCAGTTAGTGGATCTAATGAAAAACTGTTTTTT.

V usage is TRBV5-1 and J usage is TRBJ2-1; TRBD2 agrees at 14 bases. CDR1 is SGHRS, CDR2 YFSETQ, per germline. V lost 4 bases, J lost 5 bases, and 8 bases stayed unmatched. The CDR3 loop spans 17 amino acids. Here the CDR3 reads CASSHPGTSGGNNEQFF. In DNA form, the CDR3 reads TGCGCCAGCAGCCACCCAGGGACTAGCGGGGGCAACAATGAGCAGTTCTTC.

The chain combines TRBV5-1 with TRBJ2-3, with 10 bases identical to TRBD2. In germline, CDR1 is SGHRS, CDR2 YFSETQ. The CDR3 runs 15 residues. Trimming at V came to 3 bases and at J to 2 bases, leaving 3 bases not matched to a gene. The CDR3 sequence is CASSSLAGVTDTQYF. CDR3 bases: TGCGCCAGCAGCTCCCTAGCGGGGGTCACAGATACGCAGTATTTT.